In its sample, the clone carrying this TCR beta chain was seen many times. Beta-chain TCR CDR3 regions were amplified from RNA transcripts. RT-PCR with HTBI primers came first, then second-round multiplex PCR. TCRdb re-analysed the multiplex PCR reads in MiXCR, keeping a single row per CDR3 protein. The sample contains about 640,000 distinct CDR3 sequences, more than 40% of which appear only once. Patients with other autoimmune diseases, uncontrolled infections, pregnancy or lactation were excluded. The PBMCs had their origin in 7.5 to 10 ml of fresh peripheral blood. V lost 5 bases and J 2 bases, leaving 12 bases between the germline ends. Looked up from germline, CDR1 is MNHNY and CDR2 is SVGAGI (reference sequence). The CDR3 length is 14 residues. This entry is derived from a study of Graves' ophthalmopathy and Graves' hyperthyroidism. For the study at large: Peripheral blood was gathered at the point of initial diagnosis, before any treatment started.

The clonotype was recovered from an adult man with Graves' ophthalmopathy. The genes are TRBV6-6 and TRBJ1-1; D might be TRBD1 (5 bases). Sequencing was carried out using peripheral blood. The CDR3 sequence: CASSPLTDNTEAFF. Here the CDR3 DNA reads TGTGCCAGCAGTCCGTTGACAGATAACACTGAAGCTTTCTTT.